This passage covers 5 T cell receptor beta chains from one sample sequenced in a study of blood T cell repertoires in COVID-19. The repertoire was sequenced with immunoSEQ multiplex PCR; TCRdb's copy has only in-frame clones and lacks some. The sample has 350,000 to 400,000 clones; roughly 86% are singletons. The sample was PBMCs or T cells enriched from blood (not recorded which). All receptors derive from a man aged 40-49 years in a cohort exposed to, infected with or recovered from COVID-19 (not recorded which).

The chain links TRBV20-1 to TRBJ2-7, with D unresolved. Trimming took off 2 bases at V and 5 bases at J, with 7 bases between the two ends. Germline-derived CDR1 and CDR2 are DFQATT and SNEGSKA (reference sequence). The CDR3 covers 11 residues. The CDR3 coding sequence is TGCAGTGCTAGAAGACAAGACGAGCAGTACTTC. Translation gives CSARRQDEQYF.

The chain recombines TRBV11-3 with TRBJ2-7; unclear D gene. V dropped 2 bases and J dropped 7 bases, with 15 bases sitting between them. Germline assignment: CDR1 SGHNT and CDR2 YENEEA. The CDR3 consists of 14 residues. The CDR3, as DNA: TGTGCCAGCAGCTTAAGTCGTACCGCAGTTGAGCAGTACTTC. This encodes CASSLSRTAVEQYF. Using reference TRBV11-3 and TRBJ2-7 for the parts outside the CDR3, the full variable domain is EAGVVQSPRYKIIEKKQPVAFWCNPISGHNTLYWYLQNLGQGPELLIRYENEEAVDDSQLPKDRFSAERLKGVDSTLKIQPAELGDSAVYLCASSLSRTAVEQYFGPGTRLTVT.

The genes are TRBV6-5 and TRBJ2-1, with 9 bases matching TRBD1. Per germline, CDR1 MNHEY and CDR2 SVGAGI. This CDR3 spans 12 amino acids. Trimming cost V 5 bases and J 9 bases; bases outside gene matches: 2. The CDR3 loop reads CASSTQGAEQFF. In DNA form, the CDR3 reads TGTGCCAGCAGTACACAGGGGGCTGAGCAGTTCTTC.

The CDR3 reads CASSFRGSADTQYF. The CDR3 nucleotides are TGTGCCAGCAGTTTCAGGGGGAGCGCAGATACGCAGTATTTT. The V and J genes are TRBV28 and TRBJ2-3, with 7 bases aligning to TRBD1. CDR1 is MDHEN and CDR2 is SYDVKM in the germline V gene. CDR3 size: 14 residues. The J segment lost 4 bases and the V segment lost 3 bases, leaving 4 bases of the junction unmatched.

This chain uses TRBV30 with TRBJ2-3; TRBD2 might be the D (5 bases). The ends were cut back, 2 bases at V and 4 bases at J, with 7 bases in the middle. CDR3 length: 12 amino acids. In germline, CDR1 is GTSNPN, CDR2 SVGIG (reference sequence). The CDR3 spells CAWSKRADTQYF. The CDR3 nucleotides read TGTGCCTGGAGTAAGAGGGCAGATACGCAGTATTTT.